This T cell receptor (beta chain) was found in a study of T cells in Graves' hyperthyroidism and ophthalmopathy. Study as a whole: Upon initial diagnosis and before any treatment, peripheral blood was collected.

Study-wide results and limits: Peripheral blood also featured most of the thyroid clonotypes expanded above 0.001.

This clonotype has more than one count but fewer than ten. Its cognate antigen is unknown. There were TCR beta CDR3 regions amplified from RNA transcripts. When the TCR CDR3 underwent first-round RT-PCR, the HTBI primer set was used. MiXCR, applied by TCRdb to the multiplex PCR reads, yields one record per CDR3 protein. This table holds roughly 400,000 distinct CDR3 sequences, over 12% found once. The cohort's ophthalmopathy patients, a group with duration under 3 months, had a Clinical Activity Score of at least 3 and a NOSPECS grade of at least 4. This clonotype originated in a man aged 45 to 65 with Graves' ophthalmopathy. The sequenced sample was blood.

The DNA for the CDR3 is TGTGCCACCAGCAGAGTTCAGGGGTTAACTAATGAAAAACTGTTTTTT. Translated: CATSRVQGLTNEKLFF. The chain links TRBV15 to TRBJ1-4; a possible D gene is TRBD1 (6 bases). The germline V and J ends were trimmed by 1 base and 1 base, with 10 bases remaining between them. CDR3 size: 16 residues. Germline values: CDR1 LNHNV, CDR2 YYDKDF (reference sequence).